The rows below give T cell receptor beta chains drawn from one sample of a study of spatial heterogeneity in lung cancer. TCRdb passed the 5' RACE reads through MiXCR, listing each CDR3 protein once. Of some 53,000 distinct CDR3 sequences listed, over 5.5% are singletons. This specimen consisted of PBMCs, obtained at surgery. The receptor source for this set is a female donor with early-stage non-small cell lung cancer. Both conserved end residues are part of each CDR3. The order of the fields is CDR3 protein, CDR3 DNA, D gene, V gene, J gene, clone size. The D gene is left open where the match is weak. The size field is filled for only some rows; it gives once, few, many or a size class.

CDR3: CSATRRQGAFF; DNA: TGCAGCGCTACCCGGAGGCAGGGAGCTTTCTTT; D: .; V: TRBV29-1; J: TRBJ1-1; size: many
CDR3: CSARRLGSTDTQYF; DNA: TGCAGTGCTAGAAGGTTAGGGAGCACAGATACGCAGTATTTT; D: .; V: TRBV20-1; J: TRBJ2-3; size: many
CDR3: CASKRGYNEQFF; DNA: TGCGCCAGCAAGAGAGGATACAATGAGCAGTTCTTC; D: .; V: TRBV5-1; J: TRBJ2-1; size: many
CDR3: CASSQDRGGKDRREQFF; DNA: TGCGCCAGCAGCCAAGATCGGGGGGGAAAGGACAGAAGGGAGCAGTTCTTC; D: TRBD2; V: TRBV4-3; J: TRBJ2-1; size: many
CDR3: CASSLGQGAETQYF; DNA: TGTGCCAGCAGCTTGGGACAGGGGGCAGAGACCCAGTACTTC; D: TRBD1; V: TRBV7-2; J: TRBJ2-5; size: many
CDR3: CASSRGTVHEAFF; DNA: TGCGCCAGCAGCCGCGGGACGGTCCATGAAGCTTTCTTT; D: .; V: TRBV4-3; J: TRBJ1-1; size: many
CDR3: CSVAIPESLSGNTIYF; DNA: TGCAGCGTAGCCATCCCGGAGTCCCTCTCTGGAAACACCATATATTTT; D: .; V: TRBV29-1; J: TRBJ1-3; size: many
CDR3: CASSPGGRANNSPLHF; DNA: TGTGCCAGCAGCCCCGGCGGGAGGGCCAATAATTCACCCCTCCACTTT; D: .; V: TRBV6-5; J: TRBJ1-6; size: .
CDR3: CASSLRQGTLGQYF; DNA: TGTGCCAGCAGCTTAAGACAGGGGACCCTCGGGCAGTATTTT; D: TRBD1; V: TRBV7-3; J: TRBJ2-3; size: few
CDR3: CASSLETGVSTEAFF; DNA: TGTGCCAGCAGCTTGGAGACAGGGGTCAGCACTGAAGCTTTCTTT; D: TRBD1; V: TRBV5-4; J: TRBJ1-1; size: few
CDR3: CASSSPRPNYEQYF; DNA: TGTGCCAGCAGCTCGCCCAGACCGAACTACGAGCAGTACTTC; D: .; V: TRBV5-4; J: TRBJ2-7; size: many
CDR3: CSVVVGQEAFF; DNA: TGCAGCGTGGTAGTAGGACAGGAAGCTTTCTTT; D: .; V: TRBV29-1; J: TRBJ1-1; size: many
CDR3: CASSLEGLAGFGEQYF; DNA: TGCGCCAGCAGCCTCGAGGGACTAGCGGGCTTCGGGGAGCAGTACTTC; D: TRBD2; V: TRBV4-3; J: TRBJ2-7; size: few
CDR3: CASRDRGREGEQYF; DNA: TGCGCCAGTCGAGACAGGGGGCGCGAGGGCGAGCAGTACTTC; D: TRBD1; V: TRBV10-2; J: TRBJ2-7; size: many
CDR3: CASSQDSDVYEQYF; DNA: TGCGCCAGCAGCCAAGATAGCGATGTCTACGAGCAGTACTTC; D: .; V: TRBV4-3; J: TRBJ2-7; size: many
CDR3: CASSPLRDRVMLDRADTEAFF; DNA: TGTGCCAGCAGCCCTCTCCGGGACAGGGTCATGTTGGACAGGGCAGACACTGAAGCTTTCTTT; D: .; V: TRBV21-1; J: TRBJ1-1; size: .
CDR3: CASSYGDRDEEKLFF; DNA: TGCGCCAGCAGCTATGGAGACAGGGACGAAGAAAAACTGTTTTTT; D: TRBD1; V: TRBV5-1; J: TRBJ1-4; size: many
CDR3: CSASRRAGGTQYF; DNA: TGCAGTGCTTCCCGACGGGCCGGGGGGACCCAGTACTTC; D: .; V: TRBV20-1; J: TRBJ2-5; size: many
CDR3: CASSVAPGGDYGYTF; DNA: TGTGCCAGCAGCGTAGCCCCGGGGGGGGACTATGGCTACACCTTC; D: .; V: TRBV9; J: TRBJ1-2; size: few
CDR3: CASSLNTGTGAFF; DNA: TGTGCCAGCAGCTTAAATACCGGGACGGGAGCTTTCTTT; D: .; V: TRBV7-6; J: TRBJ1-1; size: few
CDR3: CASSFNRETIYF; DNA: TGTGCCAGCAGCTTTAACAGGGAGACCATATATTTT; D: .; V: TRBV7-2; J: TRBJ1-3; size: many
CDR3: CASSPQTSGEYEQYF; DNA: TGTGCCAGCAGCCCACAGACTAGCGGGGAGTACGAGCAGTACTTC; D: TRBD2; V: TRBV7-9; J: TRBJ2-7; size: few
CDR3: CASSSLGAGGEQFF; DNA: TGTGCCAGCAGCTCCCTGGGGGCCGGGGGTGAGCAGTTCTTC; D: .; V: TRBV13; J: TRBJ2-1; size: many
CDR3: CASSYAGLTYEQYF; DNA: TGTGCCAGCAGCTACGCCGGATTAACCTACGAGCAGTACTTC; D: .; V: TRBV3-1; J: TRBJ2-7; size: many
CDR3: CASSLGSIGYNEQFF; DNA: TGTGCCAGCAGCTTAGGGTCTATCGGATACAATGAGCAGTTCTTC; D: .; V: TRBV7-9; J: TRBJ2-1; size: many
CDR3: CASSPTGTVGSEQYF; DNA: TGTGCCAGCAGCCCTACCGGGACAGTGGGCTCCGAGCAGTACTTC; D: TRBD1; V: TRBV7-2; J: TRBJ2-7; size: few
CDR3: CASSPDRVVYGYTF; DNA: TGTGCCAGCAGCCCCGACAGGGTAGTATATGGCTACACCTTC; D: TRBD1; V: TRBV9; J: TRBJ1-2; size: few
CDR3: CASSRVAGDQPQHF; DNA: TGTGCCAGCAGCCGAGTAGCGGGGGATCAGCCCCAGCATTTT; D: .; V: TRBV3-1; J: TRBJ1-5; size: .
CDR3: CASSLPPGETQYF; DNA: TGTGCCAGCAGTCTACCTCCCGGAGAGACCCAGTACTTC; D: .; V: TRBV12-3/TRBV12-4; J: TRBJ2-5; size: .
CDR3: CASSQRRQGPYEQYF; DNA: TGTGCCAGCAGCCAAAGACGGCAGGGTCCCTACGAGCAGTACTTC; D: .; V: TRBV3-1; J: TRBJ2-7; size: .
CDR3: CSASEDYTDTQYF; DNA: TGCAGTGCTAGTGAGGACTATACAGATACGCAGTATTTT; D: .; V: TRBV20-1; J: TRBJ2-3; size: .
CDR3: CSAGGGADTQYF; DNA: TGCAGTGCGGGAGGGGGGGCAGATACGCAGTATTTT; D: .; V: TRBV20-1; J: TRBJ2-3; size: few
CDR3: CASSQWLAGGGDTQYF; DNA: TGCGCCAGCAGCCAATGGCTAGCGGGGGGGGGAGATACGCAGTATTTT; D: TRBD2; V: TRBV4-1; J: TRBJ2-3; size: few
CDR3: CASSVLAGSYNEQFF; DNA: TGTGCCAGCAGTGTGCTAGCGGGCTCCTACAATGAGCAGTTCTTC; D: TRBD2; V: TRBV2; J: TRBJ2-1; size: many
CDR3: CASSQLAGVPSGANVLTF; DNA: TGTGCCAGCAGCCAATTGGCAGGCGTCCCCTCTGGGGCCAACGTCCTGACTTTC; D: .; V: TRBV3-1; J: TRBJ2-6; size: many
CDR3: CASSQETELGVDTDTQYF; DNA: TGTGCCAGCAGCCAAGAAACCGAGCTTGGAGTAGACACAGATACGCAGTATTTT; D: .; V: TRBV3-1; J: TRBJ2-3; size: many
CDR3: CSARDYNSSYEQYF; DNA: TGCAGTGCTAGAGATTACAACAGCAGCTACGAGCAGTACTTC; D: .; V: TRBV20-1; J: TRBJ2-7; size: few
CDR3: CASSPVGGSTDTQYF; DNA: TGTGCCAGCTCACCGGTGGGGGGAAGCACAGATACGCAGTATTTT; D: .; V: TRBV18; J: TRBJ2-3; size: many
CDR3: CASVPAMGQALSGNTIYF; DNA: TGTGCCAGCGTCCCAGCAATGGGGCAGGCCCTTTCTGGAAACACCATATATTTT; D: .; V: TRBV7-9; J: TRBJ1-3; size: many
CDR3: CAWSSGTLATLQYF; DNA: TGTGCCTGGAGTTCCGGGACACTAGCTACGCTGCAGTACTTC; D: .; V: TRBV30; J: TRBJ2-7; size: many
CDR3: CSAREPRGERETQYF; DNA: TGCAGTGCGAGGGAACCCCGGGGCGAGAGGGAGACCCAGTACTTC; D: .; V: TRBV20-1; J: TRBJ2-5; size: many
CDR3: CASSLGLEGTGELFF; DNA: TGCGCCAGCAGCTTGGGACTAGAAGGCACCGGGGAGCTGTTTTTT; D: .; V: TRBV5-1; J: TRBJ2-2; size: many
CDR3: CASREGGNQPQHF; DNA: TGCGCCAGCAGAGAGGGAGGCAATCAGCCCCAGCATTTT; D: .; V: TRBV5-1; J: TRBJ1-5; size: many
CDR3: CASSGTGGGTEAFF; DNA: TGTGCCAGCAGTGGGACAGGGGGCGGGACTGAAGCTTTCTTT; D: TRBD1; V: TRBV6-6; J: TRBJ1-1; size: .
CDR3: CASRGTPYNEQFF; DNA: TGTGCCAGCAGAGGGACCCCCTACAATGAGCAGTTCTTC; D: .; V: TRBV28; J: TRBJ2-1; size: many
CDR3: CSARDLAPQGTDTQYF; DNA: TGCAGTGCTAGAGATTTAGCGCCCCAGGGCACAGATACGCAGTATTTT; D: .; V: TRBV20-1; J: TRBJ2-3; size: many
CDR3: CASSLTSGGALAYEQYF; DNA: TGTGCCAGCAGCTTGACTAGCGGGGGGGCCCTCGCCTACGAGCAGTACTTC; D: TRBD2; V: TRBV7-6; J: TRBJ2-7; size: .
CDR3: CASSLSGVNTGELFF; DNA: TGTGCCAGCAGCCTGAGCGGAGTGAACACCGGGGAGCTGTTTTTT; D: .; V: TRBV3-1; J: TRBJ2-2; size: many
CDR3: CSVGHDWDGYTF; DNA: TGCAGCGTTGGACACGACTGGGATGGCTACACCTTC; D: .; V: TRBV29-1; J: TRBJ1-2; size: many
CDR3: CASSKQGSSYNEQFF; DNA: TGTGCCAGCAGTAAACAGGGTAGCTCCTACAATGAGCAGTTCTTC; D: .; V: TRBV27; J: TRBJ2-1; size: few
CDR3: CASAPRRTDTQYF; DNA: TGTGCTAGTGCCCCCCGCCGCACAGATACGCAGTATTTT; D: .; V: TRBV12-5; J: TRBJ2-3; size: many
CDR3: CASSLGTGSGNTIYF; DNA: TGTGCCAGCAGCTTGGGCACAGGGAGTGGAAACACCATATATTTT; D: .; V: TRBV3-1; J: TRBJ1-3; size: many
CDR3: CASSFSGGNTGELFF; DNA: TGTGCCAGCAGCTTCAGCGGGGGGAACACCGGGGAGCTGTTTTTT; D: TRBD2; V: TRBV4-2; J: TRBJ2-2; size: .
CDR3: CSAREWRETQYF; DNA: TGCAGTGCTAGAGAATGGCGGGAGACCCAGTACTTC; D: .; V: TRBV20-1; J: TRBJ2-5; size: .